This TCR beta chain emerged from a study of T cell repertoires in cytomegalovirus infection. TCRdb processed the reads anew with MiXCR; each CDR3 protein has one entry. The data show approximately 160,000 distinct CDR3 sequences, more than 15% seen once. The CDR3 length is 14 residues. The germline V gene encodes CDR1 ENHRY and CDR2 SYGVKD. The V segment lost 3 bases and the J segment 0 bases; nucleotides outside the gene matches: 2. This TCR came from a human donor in good health (CMV status not recorded). Some clones in this sample may be carry-over from other donors' samples. The chain couples TRBV10-3 to TRBJ2-7, with 7 bases matching TRBD2. Sequences were obtained from CD8+ T cells from PBMCs. The CDR3 loop reads CAISDRDYSYEQYF. Written as DNA, the CDR3 is TGTGCCATCAGTGACAGGGACTACTCCTACGAGCAGTACTTC.